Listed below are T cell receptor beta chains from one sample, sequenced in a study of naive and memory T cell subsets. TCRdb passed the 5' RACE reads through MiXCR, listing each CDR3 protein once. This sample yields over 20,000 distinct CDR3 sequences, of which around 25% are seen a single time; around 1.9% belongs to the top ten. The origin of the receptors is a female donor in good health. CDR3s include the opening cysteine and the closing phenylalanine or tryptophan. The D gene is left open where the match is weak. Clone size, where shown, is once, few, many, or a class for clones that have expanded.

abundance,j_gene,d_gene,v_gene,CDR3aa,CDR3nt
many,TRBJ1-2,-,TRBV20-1,CSARVRRGYGYTF,TGCAGTGCTAGAGTTCGCCGGGGCTATGGCTACACCTTC
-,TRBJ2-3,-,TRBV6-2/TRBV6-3,CASSASTDTQYF,TGTGCCAGCAGTGCCTCTACAGATACGCAGTATTTT
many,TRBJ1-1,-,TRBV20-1,CSADPGGSLTEAFF,TGCAGTGCCGACCCCGGTGGATCATTGACTGAAGCTTTCTTT
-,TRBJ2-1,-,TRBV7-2,CASSLGGPGANEQFF,TGTGCCAGCAGCTTAGGCGGGCCTGGGGCCAATGAGCAGTTCTTC
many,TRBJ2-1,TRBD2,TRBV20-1,CSASSSGLAGYNEQFF,TGCAGTGCTTCATCTTCGGGTCTAGCGGGCTACAATGAGCAGTTCTTC
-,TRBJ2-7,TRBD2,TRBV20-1,CSARRIEAGAPGEQYF,TGCAGTGCTAGACGGATCGAGGCGGGAGCCCCCGGGGAGCAGTACTTC
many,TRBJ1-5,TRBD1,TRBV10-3,CAISDGGQGGGQPQHF,TGTGCCATCAGTGATGGGGGACAGGGAGGCGGACAGCCCCAGCATTTT
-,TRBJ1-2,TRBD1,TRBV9,CASSSGTGPYGYTF,TGTGCCAGCAGTTCCGGGACAGGGCCATATGGCTACACCTTC
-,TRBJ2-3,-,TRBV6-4,CASSDVLGRADTQYF,TGTGCCAGCAGTGACGTATTGGGCAGGGCAGATACGCAGTATTTT
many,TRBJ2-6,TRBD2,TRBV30,CAWSAGGSGANVLTF,TGTGCCTGGAGCGCGGGAGGATCTGGGGCCAACGTCCTGACTTTC
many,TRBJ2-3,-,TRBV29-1,CSLGETTQYF,TGCAGCCTCGGCGAGACTACGCAGTATTTT
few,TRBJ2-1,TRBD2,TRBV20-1,CSARDLRGTYNEQFF,TGCAGTGCTAGAGATTTGCGGGGGACCTACAATGAGCAGTTCTTC
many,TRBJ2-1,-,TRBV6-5,CASSYDWGGVGAHEQFF,TGTGCCAGCAGTTACGACTGGGGAGGAGTGGGAGCGCATGAGCAGTTCTTC
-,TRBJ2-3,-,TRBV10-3,CAISSRTEGGIDTQYF,TGTGCCATCAGTTCTAGAACCGAGGGAGGTATAGATACGCAGTATTTT
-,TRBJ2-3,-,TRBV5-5,CASSLDGSTDTQYF,TGTGCCAGCAGCTTGGACGGAAGCACAGATACGCAGTATTTT
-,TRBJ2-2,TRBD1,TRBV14,CASSQVQGGTGELFF,TGTGCCAGCAGCCAAGTACAGGGGGGCACCGGGGAGCTGTTTTTT
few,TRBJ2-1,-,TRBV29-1,CSVEQTEGVEQFF,TGCAGCGTTGAACAAACGGAGGGGGTTGAGCAGTTCTTC
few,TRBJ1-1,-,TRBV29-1,CSVEKGAGTTEAFF,TGCAGCGTTGAGAAAGGGGCAGGGACGACTGAAGCTTTCTTT
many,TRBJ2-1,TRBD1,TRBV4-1,CASSPGDRVGDEQFF,TGCGCCAGCAGCCCAGGGGACAGGGTTGGCGATGAGCAGTTCTTC
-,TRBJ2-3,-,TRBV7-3,CASSMAGGAQYF,TGTGCCAGCAGCATGGCGGGTGGCGCGCAGTATTTT
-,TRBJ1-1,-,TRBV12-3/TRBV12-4,CASNPRAGMNTEAFF,TGTGCCAGCAACCCTCGGGCAGGGATGAACACTGAAGCTTTCTTT
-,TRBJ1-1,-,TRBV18,CASSEAGLDLEAFF,TGTGCCAGCTCCGAGGCGGGGCTCGACTTAGAAGCTTTCTTT
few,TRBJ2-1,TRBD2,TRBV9,CASSVGTSGRYNEQFF,TGTGCCAGCAGCGTGGGGACTAGCGGACGATACAATGAGCAGTTCTTC
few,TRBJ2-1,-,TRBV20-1,CSLGTLGGVNEQFF,TGCAGCTTGGGAACGCTGGGGGGCGTGAATGAGCAGTTCTTC
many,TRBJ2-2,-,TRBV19,CASSISRNTGELFF,TGTGCCAGTAGTATCTCCAGGAACACCGGGGAGCTGTTTTTT
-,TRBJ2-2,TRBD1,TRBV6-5,CASSRTGGLGGELFF,TGTGCCAGCAGCCGGACAGGGGGCTTGGGCGGGGAGCTGTTTTTT
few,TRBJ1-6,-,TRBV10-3,CAISDGTNSPLHF,TGTGCCATCAGTGACGGGACTAATTCACCCCTCCACTTT
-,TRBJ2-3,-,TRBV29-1,CSVGAGGTDTQYF,TGCAGCGTTGGGGCAGGGGGCACAGATACGCAGTATTTT
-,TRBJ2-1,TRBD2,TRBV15,CATSSALGLAGIEQFF,TGTGCCACCAGCTCAGCCCTAGGACTAGCAGGGATTGAGCAGTTCTTC
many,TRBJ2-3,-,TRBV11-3,CASSSSYTDTQYF,TGTGCCAGCAGCTCCTCCTACACAGATACGCAGTATTTT
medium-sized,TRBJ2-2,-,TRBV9,CASSAILNTGELFF,TGTGCCAGCAGCGCCATACTGAACACCGGGGAGCTGTTTTTT
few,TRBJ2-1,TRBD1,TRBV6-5,CASSYSVLSTGQGVKNEQFF,TGTGCCAGCAGTTACTCCGTTCTATCCACGGGACAGGGGGTAAAGAATGAGCAGTTCTTC
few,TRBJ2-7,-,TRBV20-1,CSARNRDTAFVGEQYF,TGCAGCGCAAGGAACCGGGACACTGCGTTTGTCGGGGAGCAGTACTTC
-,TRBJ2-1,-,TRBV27,CAGGNEQFF,TGTGCGGGGGGCAATGAGCAGTTCTTC
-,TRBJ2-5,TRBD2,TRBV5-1,CASGTSGGPETQYF,TGCGCCAGCGGTACTAGCGGGGGCCCAGAGACCCAGTACTTC
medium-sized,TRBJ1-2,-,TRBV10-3,CATISGDPLGGYTF,TGTGCCACCATATCAGGGGACCCACTTGGTGGCTACACCTTC
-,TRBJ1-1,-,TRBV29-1,CSVEGRQAGGLDTEAFF,TGCAGCGTTGAGGGCCGCCAGGCCGGGGGCTTGGACACTGAAGCTTTCTTT
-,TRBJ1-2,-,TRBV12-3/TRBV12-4,CASSPRVDGYTF,TGTGCCAGCAGCCCGAGGGTCGACGGCTACACCTTC
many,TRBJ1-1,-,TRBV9,CASSVSRGTPGRNTEAFF,TGTGCCAGCAGCGTATCCAGGGGTACCCCAGGAAGGAACACTGAAGCTTTCTTT
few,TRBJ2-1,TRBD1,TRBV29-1,CSVTNDRAYEQFF,TGCAGCGTGACCAACGACAGGGCCTATGAGCAGTTCTTC
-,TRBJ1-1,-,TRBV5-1,CASSLDQGRNTEAFF,TGCGCCAGCAGCTTGGATCAGGGGCGGAACACTGAAGCTTTCTTT
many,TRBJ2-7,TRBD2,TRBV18,CASSPPSSGSPYEQYF,TGTGCCAGCTCACCACCGAGTAGCGGGTCGCCCTACGAGCAGTACTTC
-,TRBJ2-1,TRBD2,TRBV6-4,CASSAAGEMGEQFF,TGTGCCAGCAGCGCCGCGGGGGAGATGGGTGAGCAGTTCTTC
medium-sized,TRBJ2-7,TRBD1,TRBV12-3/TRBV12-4,CASTLQGRDEQYF,TGTGCCAGCACCCTACAGGGGAGAGACGAGCAGTACTTC
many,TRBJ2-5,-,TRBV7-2,CASSSSLATKTQYF,TGTGCCAGCAGCTCCTCGCTAGCAACGAAGACCCAGTACTTC
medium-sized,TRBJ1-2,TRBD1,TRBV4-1,CASSQGQGQLFGYGYTF,TGCGCCAGCAGCCAAGGACAGGGTCAGCTATTTGGTTATGGCTACACCTTC
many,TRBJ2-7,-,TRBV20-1,CSARGRNYEQYF,TGCAGTGCTAGAGGGCGGAACTACGAGCAGTACTTC
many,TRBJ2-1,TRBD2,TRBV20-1,CSAQRTSGTLEQFF,TGCAGTGCCCAACGGACTAGCGGGACTCTTGAGCAGTTCTTC
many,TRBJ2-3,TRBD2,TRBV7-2,CASSSLAGFTDTQYF,TGTGCCAGCAGCTCCTTAGCGGGATTCACAGATACGCAGTATTTT
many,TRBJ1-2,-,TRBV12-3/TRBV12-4,CASSLGQGHGYTF,TGTGCCAGCAGTTTAGGTCAGGGGCATGGCTACACCTTC
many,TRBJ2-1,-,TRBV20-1,CSAGTTFPYNEQFF,TGCAGTGCTGGTACTACGTTCCCATACAATGAGCAGTTCTTC
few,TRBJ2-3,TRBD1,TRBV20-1,CSARTGGFIDTQYF,TGCAGTGCAAGGACAGGGGGCTTTATAGATACGCAGTATTTT
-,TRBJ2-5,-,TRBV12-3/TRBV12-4,CASSLAPEGKETQYF,TGTGCCAGCAGTTTAGCGCCTGAAGGGAAAGAGACCCAGTACTTC
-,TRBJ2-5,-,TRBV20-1,CSARDLRQQETQYF,TGCAGTGCTAGAGATCTCAGGCAGCAAGAGACCCAGTACTTC